The TCR beta chain under discussion was sequenced for a study of T cells in localized non-small cell lung cancer. Overall study results and limits: It was uninvolved adjacent lung that showed the highest T cell clonality, exceeding tumor. Adjacent lung tissue had a median about 60 of the top 100 clones found in the tumor. Only one tumor region was sequenced, so heterogeneity remains possible. Prolonged overall survival went with higher T cell density in the blood.

For this clone: Its antigen is not identified.

Produced via immunoSEQ multiplex PCR; TCRdb's table is partial and in-frame only. The repertoire includes some 140,000 clones, around 89% of them detected once, and around 1.7% sits in the top ten. V was clipped by 2 bases and J by 1 base; unmatched bases: 2. CDR3 length equals 15 residues. CDR1 is MNHEY, CDR2 SVGAGI, per germline. The chain links TRBV6-5 to TRBJ2-3; 8 nucleotides line up with TRBD2. This sample comprised peripheral blood, obtained before any cancer treatment. The source is a female donor of 60 years or more with stage I lung adenocarcinoma. The CDR3 spells CASSYTSGRTDTQYF. CDR3 bases: TGTGCCAGCAGTTACACTAGCGGACGCACAGATACGCAGTATTTT.